This is a list of T cell receptor beta chains from one sample in a study of blood T cells in healthy people across ages. TCRdb fed the 5' RACE reads into MiXCR, producing one record per CDR3 protein. In the table there are some 1.5 million distinct CDR3 sequences, 28% of which are singletons. Sequences were obtained from blood. These receptors all stem from a young woman in good health. The CDR3 runs from the conserved cysteine through the conserved F or W. A D gene is named only where the DNA matches it firmly. Some rows mark clone size as missing; the rest say once, few, many or name a class of expanded clone.

clone size	J gene	D gene	V gene	CDR3 DNA	CDR3 protein
few	TRBJ2-1	TRBD1	TRBV24-1	TGTGCCACCAGTGACCCCAGACAGGGAGCATGCAATGAGCCGTTCTTC	CATSDPRQGACNEPFF
NA	TRBJ2-3	NA	TRBV12-3/TRBV12-4	TGTGCCAGCAGTTTAGGGTACTCTAGCACAGATATGGAGTATTTT	CASSLGYSSTDMEYF
NA	TRBJ1-2	TRBD1	TRBV7-2	TGTGCCAGCAGCTTAGGGGGACAGGGTTTTTACACCTTC	CASSLGGQGFYTF
few	TRBJ1-1	NA	TRBV7-9	TGTGCCAGCAGCTTAGATGTCAGGGCGAGTAAGGCTTTCTTT	CASSLDVRASKAFF
few	TRBJ2-3	NA	TRBV20-1	TGCTGTGCCCGAGGTTCCTCTCCGGGTACGCAGTATTTT	CCARGSSPGTQYF
NA	TRBJ2-1	NA	TRBV4-2	TGTGCCAGCTCACCACCCAGCGCGAGGGCCAATGAGCAGTTCTTC	CASSPPSARANEQFF
NA	TRBJ1-2	NA	TRBV27	TGTGCCAGCAGTTTTCTATCGGGGGTTAACTATGGCTACACCTTC	CASSFLSGVNYGYTF
NA	TRBJ2-6	NA	TRBV6-6	TGTGCCAGCACTCCTGGTCTTGGGGCCAACGTCCTGACTTTC	CASTPGLGANVLTF
many	TRBJ2-3	NA	TRBV28	TGTGCCAGCAGTCCACCCCGGGGCCAGAGGACAGATACGCAGTATTTT	CASSPPRGQRTDTQYF
many	TRBJ2-5	NA	TRBV12-3/TRBV12-4	TGTGCCAGCAGTGGCCGGGCCTTCCAAGAGACCCAGTACTTC	CASSGRAFQETQYF
few	TRBJ2-1	NA	TRBV15	TGTGCCACCAGCAGAGACCCCCAAGCGAGCCTATGGTTCTTC	CATSRDPQASLWFF
few	TRBJ2-3	NA	TRBV7-8	TGTGCCAGCAGCTCGGGTGTGGGTTGGGACTTCACAGATACGCAGTATTTT	CASSSGVGWDFTDTQYF
few	TRBJ1-1	NA	TRBV29-1	TGCAGCGTTGAAATACCGAACACTGAAGCTTTCTTT	CSVEIPNTEAFF
few	TRBJ2-7	NA	TRBV7-6	TGTGCCAGCAGCTTAAATACAGCCAGGGTCGAGCAGTACTTC	CASSLNTARVEQYF
few	TRBJ1-2	NA	TRBV3-1	TGTGCCAGCAGCCAAGACCCGTTAACAGGGAGCCTTTGGGCTGGCTACACCTTC	CASSQDPLTGSLWAGYTF
few	TRBJ1-2	NA	TRBV27	TGTGCCAGCAGTTTCGGCCCGGGAGATGGCTACACCTTC	CASSFGPGDGYTF
NA	TRBJ2-4	NA	TRBV29-1	TGCAGCGTTGAAATAGTAGGGGTCGGGACGGTAAACATTCAGTACTTC	CSVEIVGVGTVNIQYF
NA	TRBJ2-4	TRBD2	TRBV9	TGTGCCAGCAGCGTGGGGGGGACTAGCGGGACGTTAGCCAAAAACATTCAGTACTTC	CASSVGGTSGTLAKNIQYF
many	TRBJ2-7	NA	TRBV20-1	TGCAGTGCTAGAGTCTTCGGCTACGAGCAGTACTTC	CSARVFGYEQYF
few	TRBJ1-5	NA	TRBV20-1	TGCAGTGCTACGGGGTATAATAGCAATCAGCCCCAGCATTTT	CSATGYNSNQPQHF
NA	TRBJ1-2	NA	TRBV29-1	TGCAGCGTCCAACGGCGGGACCCACGGACCCATGGCTACACCTTC	CSVQRRDPRTHGYTF